The 2 T cell receptor beta chains given below trace back to one sample, sequenced in a study of T cell responses to AZD1222 COVID-19 vaccine. The method was immunoSEQ multiplex PCR; TCRdb's version includes in-frame clones alone and lacks a portion of them. This repertoire shows fewer than 200,000 clones, roughly nine tenths found once; its top ten account for around 1.6%. Sequencing was performed on peripheral blood, taken on day 0 of AZD1222 vaccination. The receptor source for this set is an adult in good health.

The chain is built from TRBV5-1 and TRBJ1-1; no reliable D call. The V gene's germline CDR1 is SGHRS and CDR2 YFSETQ. This CDR3 has 13 amino acids. The V end lost 0 bases, the J end lost 3 bases, and 6 bases lay between the germline ends. CDR3 in DNA: TGCGCCAGCAGCTTGGACATCGACACTGAAGCTTTCTTT. This gives the protein CASSLDIDTEAFF.

The genes are TRBV28 and TRBJ1-5, with 7 bases that match TRBD1. Trimming at V came to 10 bases and at J to 1 base, leaving 10 bases not matched to a gene. Germline V gene lookup returns CDR1 MDHEN and CDR2 SYDVKM. This CDR3 region has 15 residues. CDR3 residues: CATVPATGSNQPQHF. CDR3 in DNA: TGTGCCACCGTCCCCGCGACAGGGAGCAATCAGCCCCAGCATTTT.